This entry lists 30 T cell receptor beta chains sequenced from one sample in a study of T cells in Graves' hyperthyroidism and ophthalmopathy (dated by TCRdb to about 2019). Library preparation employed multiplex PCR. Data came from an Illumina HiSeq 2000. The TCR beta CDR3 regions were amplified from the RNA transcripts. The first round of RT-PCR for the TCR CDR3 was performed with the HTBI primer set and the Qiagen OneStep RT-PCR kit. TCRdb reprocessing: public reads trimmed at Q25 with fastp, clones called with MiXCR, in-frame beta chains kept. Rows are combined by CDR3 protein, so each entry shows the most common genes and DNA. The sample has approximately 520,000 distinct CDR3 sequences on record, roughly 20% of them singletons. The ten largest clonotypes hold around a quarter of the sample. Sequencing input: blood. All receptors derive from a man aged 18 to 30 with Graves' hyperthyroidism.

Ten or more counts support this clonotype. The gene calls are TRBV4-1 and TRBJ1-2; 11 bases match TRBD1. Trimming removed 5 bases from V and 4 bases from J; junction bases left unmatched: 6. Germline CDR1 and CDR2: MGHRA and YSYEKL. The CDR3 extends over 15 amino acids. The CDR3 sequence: CASSSGTGGLYGYTF. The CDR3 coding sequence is TGCGCCAGCAGCTCCGGGACAGGGGGACTCTATGGCTACACCTTC.

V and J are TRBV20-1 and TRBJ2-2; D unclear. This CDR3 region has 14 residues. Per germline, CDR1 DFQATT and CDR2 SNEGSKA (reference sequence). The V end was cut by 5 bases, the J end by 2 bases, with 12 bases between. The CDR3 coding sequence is TGCAGTGCTCTGGGCCCAATTAACACCGGGGAGCTGTTTTTT. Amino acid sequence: CSALGPINTGELFF.

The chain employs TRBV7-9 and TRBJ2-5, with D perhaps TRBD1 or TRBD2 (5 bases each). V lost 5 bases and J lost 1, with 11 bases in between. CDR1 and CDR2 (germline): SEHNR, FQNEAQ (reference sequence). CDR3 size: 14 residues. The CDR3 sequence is CASSIRGVQETQYF. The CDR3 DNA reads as TGTGCCAGCAGCATCCGGGGCGTCCAAGAGACCCAGTACTTC.

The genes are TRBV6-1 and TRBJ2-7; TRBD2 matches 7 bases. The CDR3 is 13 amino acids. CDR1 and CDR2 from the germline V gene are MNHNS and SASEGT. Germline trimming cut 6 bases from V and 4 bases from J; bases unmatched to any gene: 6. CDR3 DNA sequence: TGTGCCAGCAGAAGGACTAGTGGTTACGAGCAGTACTTC. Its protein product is CASRRTSGYEQYF.

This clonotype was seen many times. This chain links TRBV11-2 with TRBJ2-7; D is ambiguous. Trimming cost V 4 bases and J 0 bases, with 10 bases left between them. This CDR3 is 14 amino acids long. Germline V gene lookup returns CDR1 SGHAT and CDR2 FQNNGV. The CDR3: CASSSSGPSYEQYF. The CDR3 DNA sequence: TGTGCCAGCAGCTCGTCCGGGCCCTCCTACGAGCAGTACTTC.

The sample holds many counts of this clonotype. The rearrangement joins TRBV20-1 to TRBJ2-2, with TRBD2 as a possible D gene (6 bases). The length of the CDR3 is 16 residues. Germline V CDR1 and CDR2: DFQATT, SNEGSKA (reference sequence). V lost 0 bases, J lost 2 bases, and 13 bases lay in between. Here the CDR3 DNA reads TGCAGTGCTAGAGAGTCCGGGACTTACAACACCGGGGAGCTGTTTTTT. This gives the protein CSARESGTYNTGELFF.

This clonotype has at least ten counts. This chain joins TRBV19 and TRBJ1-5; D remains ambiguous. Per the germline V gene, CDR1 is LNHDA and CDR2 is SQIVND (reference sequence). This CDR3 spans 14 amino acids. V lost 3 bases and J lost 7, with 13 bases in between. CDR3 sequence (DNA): TGTGCCAGTAGTATTGGTGAGGGTGTCCAGCCCCAGCATTTT. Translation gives CASSIGEGVQPQHF.

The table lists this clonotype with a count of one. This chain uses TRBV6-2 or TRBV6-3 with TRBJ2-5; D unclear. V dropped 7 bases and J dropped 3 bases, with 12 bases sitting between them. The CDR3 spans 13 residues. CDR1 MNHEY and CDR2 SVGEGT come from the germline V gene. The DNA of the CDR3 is TGTGCCAGCACCCCTAGTGGGGAAGAGACCCAGTACTTC. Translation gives CASTPSGEETQYF.

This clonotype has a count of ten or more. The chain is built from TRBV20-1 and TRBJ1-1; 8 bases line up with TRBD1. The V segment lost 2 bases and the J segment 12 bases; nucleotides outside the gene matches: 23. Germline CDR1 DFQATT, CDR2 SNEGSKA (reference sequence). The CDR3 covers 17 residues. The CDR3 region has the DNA TGCAGTGCTAGATACGTGTACCAGGGGGCGCAAAGTCCATCCTCTTTCTTT. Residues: CSARYVYQGAQSPSSFF.

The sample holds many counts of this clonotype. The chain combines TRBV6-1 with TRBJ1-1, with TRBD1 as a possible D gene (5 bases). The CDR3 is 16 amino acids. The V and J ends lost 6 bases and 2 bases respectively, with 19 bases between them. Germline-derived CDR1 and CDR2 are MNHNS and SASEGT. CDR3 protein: CASSVTPGPANTEAFF. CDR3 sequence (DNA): TGTGCCAGCAGCGTAACCCCGGGACCGGCTAACACTGAAGCTTTCTTT.

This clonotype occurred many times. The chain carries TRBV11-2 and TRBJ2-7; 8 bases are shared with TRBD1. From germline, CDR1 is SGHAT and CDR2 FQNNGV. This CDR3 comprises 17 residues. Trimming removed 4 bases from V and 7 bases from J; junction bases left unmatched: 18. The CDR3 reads CASSWRVDRDRPFEQYF. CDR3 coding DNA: TGTGCCAGCAGCTGGCGGGTCGACCGGGACAGGCCCTTTGAGCAGTACTTC.

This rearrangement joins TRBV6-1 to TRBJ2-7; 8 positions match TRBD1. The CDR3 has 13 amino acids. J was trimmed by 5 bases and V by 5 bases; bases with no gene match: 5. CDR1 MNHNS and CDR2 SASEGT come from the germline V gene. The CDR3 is CASSRTTGDEQYF. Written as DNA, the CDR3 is TGTGCCAGCAGTCGAACGACAGGGGACGAGCAGTACTTC.

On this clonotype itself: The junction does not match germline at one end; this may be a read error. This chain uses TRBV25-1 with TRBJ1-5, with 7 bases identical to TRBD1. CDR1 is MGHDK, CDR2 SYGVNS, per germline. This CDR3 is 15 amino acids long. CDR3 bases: TGTGCCAGCAGTTTCCGGGACAGAAACAATCGGCCCCAGCATTTT. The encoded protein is CASSFRDRNNRPQHF.

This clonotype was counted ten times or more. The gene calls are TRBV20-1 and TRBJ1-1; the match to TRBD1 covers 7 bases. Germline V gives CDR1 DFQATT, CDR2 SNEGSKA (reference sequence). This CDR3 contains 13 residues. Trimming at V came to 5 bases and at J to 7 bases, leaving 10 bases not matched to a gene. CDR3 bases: TGCAGTGCTTACCGGGACAGTATCGATGAAGCTTTCTTT. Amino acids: CSAYRDSIDEAFF.

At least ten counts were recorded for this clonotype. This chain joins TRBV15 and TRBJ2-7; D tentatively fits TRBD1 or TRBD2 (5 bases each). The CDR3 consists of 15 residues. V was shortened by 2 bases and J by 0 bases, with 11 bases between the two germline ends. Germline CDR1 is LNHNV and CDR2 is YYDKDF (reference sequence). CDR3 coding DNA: TGTGCCACCAGCAGATTCCGGGACCCCTCCTACGAGCAGTACTTC. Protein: CATSRFRDPSYEQYF. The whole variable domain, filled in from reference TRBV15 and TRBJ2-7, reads DAMVIQNPRYQVTQFGKPVTLSCSQTLNHNVMYWYQQKSSQAPKLLFHYYDKDFNNEADTPDNFQSRRPNTSFCFLDIRSPGLGDTAMYLCATSRFRDPSYEQYFGPGTRLTVT.

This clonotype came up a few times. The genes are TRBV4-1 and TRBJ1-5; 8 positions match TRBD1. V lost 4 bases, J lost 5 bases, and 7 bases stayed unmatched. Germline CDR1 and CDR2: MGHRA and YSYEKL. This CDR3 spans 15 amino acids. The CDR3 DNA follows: TGCGCCAGCAGCCGGGACGTACAGGGGGATCAGCCCCAGCATTTT. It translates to CASSRDVQGDQPQHF.

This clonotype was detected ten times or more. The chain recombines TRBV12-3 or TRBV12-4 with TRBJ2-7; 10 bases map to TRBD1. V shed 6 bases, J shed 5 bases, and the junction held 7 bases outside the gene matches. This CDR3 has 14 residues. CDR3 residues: CASSTTGGLHEQYF. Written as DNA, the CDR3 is TGTGCCAGCAGCACGACAGGGGGCCTTCACGAGCAGTACTTC.

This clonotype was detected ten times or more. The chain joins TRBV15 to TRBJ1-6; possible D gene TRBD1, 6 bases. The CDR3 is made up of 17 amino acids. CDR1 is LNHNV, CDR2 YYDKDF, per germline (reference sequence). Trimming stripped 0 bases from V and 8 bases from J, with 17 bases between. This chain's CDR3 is CATSRDRTARSDSPLHF. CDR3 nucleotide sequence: TGTGCCACCAGCAGAGATAGGACAGCCCGGTCGGATTCACCCCTCCACTTT.

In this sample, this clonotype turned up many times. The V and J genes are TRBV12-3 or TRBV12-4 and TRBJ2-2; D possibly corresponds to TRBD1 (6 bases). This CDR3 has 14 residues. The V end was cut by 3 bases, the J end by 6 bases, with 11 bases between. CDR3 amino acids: CASSFREGAGELFF. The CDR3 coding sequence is TGTGCCAGCAGTTTTCGCGAGGGGGCCGGGGAGCTGTTTTTT.

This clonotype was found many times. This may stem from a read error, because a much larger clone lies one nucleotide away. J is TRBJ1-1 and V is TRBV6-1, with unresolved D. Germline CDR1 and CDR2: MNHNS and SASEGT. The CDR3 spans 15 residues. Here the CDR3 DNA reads TGTACCAGCAGTGACCTTTCTCTAAGGTACACTGAAGCTTTCTTT. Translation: CTSSDLSLRYTEAFF.

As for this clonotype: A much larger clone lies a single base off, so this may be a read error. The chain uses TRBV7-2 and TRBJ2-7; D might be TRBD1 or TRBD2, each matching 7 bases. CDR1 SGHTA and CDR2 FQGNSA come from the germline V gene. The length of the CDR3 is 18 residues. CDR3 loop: CASSLGLGRGGGLYEQCF. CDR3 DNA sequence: TGTGCCAGCAGCTTAGGACTGGGGAGGGGAGGGGGCCTCTACGAGCAGTGCTTC.

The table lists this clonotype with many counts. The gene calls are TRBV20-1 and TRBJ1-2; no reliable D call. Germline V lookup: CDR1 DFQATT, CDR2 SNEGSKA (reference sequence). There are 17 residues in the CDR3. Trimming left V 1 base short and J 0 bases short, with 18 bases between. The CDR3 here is CSARALDVERANYGYTF. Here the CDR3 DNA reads TGCAGTGCTAGAGCTTTGGACGTAGAAAGGGCTAACTATGGCTACACCTTC.

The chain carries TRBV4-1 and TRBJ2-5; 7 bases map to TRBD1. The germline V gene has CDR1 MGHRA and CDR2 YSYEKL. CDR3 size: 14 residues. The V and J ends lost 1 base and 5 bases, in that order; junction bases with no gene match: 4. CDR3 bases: TGCGCCAGCAGCCAAGCGACAGGGTGGGAGACCCAGTACTTC. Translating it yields CASSQATGWETQYF.

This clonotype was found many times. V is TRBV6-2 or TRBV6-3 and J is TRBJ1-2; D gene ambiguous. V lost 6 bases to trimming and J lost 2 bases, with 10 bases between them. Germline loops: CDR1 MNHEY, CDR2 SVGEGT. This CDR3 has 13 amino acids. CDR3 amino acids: CASRVGLNYGYTF. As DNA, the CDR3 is TGTGCCAGCAGGGTAGGGCTGAACTATGGCTACACCTTC.

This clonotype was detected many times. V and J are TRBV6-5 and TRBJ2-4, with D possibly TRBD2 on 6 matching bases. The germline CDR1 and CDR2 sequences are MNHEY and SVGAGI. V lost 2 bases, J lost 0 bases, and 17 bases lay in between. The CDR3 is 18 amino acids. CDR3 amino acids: CASSYPGVGGEAKNIQYF. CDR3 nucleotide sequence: TGTGCCAGCAGTTACCCCGGGGTAGGCGGGGAAGCCAAAAACATTCAGTACTTC.

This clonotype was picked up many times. The CDR3 DNA is TGTGCCAGCAGTCCGACGGGCCGCGGGGGGAATAAAGAGACCCAGTACTTC. Translating gives CASSPTGRGGNKETQYF. The V and J genes are TRBV6-7 and TRBJ2-5, with 8 bases identical to TRBD2. TRBV6-7 is recorded as an ORF, its role being uncertain. This CDR3 has 17 residues. Germline trimming cut 5 bases from V and 3 bases from J; bases unmatched to any gene: 14.

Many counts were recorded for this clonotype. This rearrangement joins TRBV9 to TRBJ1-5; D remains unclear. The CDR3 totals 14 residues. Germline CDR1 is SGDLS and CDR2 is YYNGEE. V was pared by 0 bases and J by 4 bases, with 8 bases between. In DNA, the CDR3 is TGTGCCAGCAGCGTAGAAGAAGGAAATCAGCCCCAGCATTTT. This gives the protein CASSVEEGNQPQHF.

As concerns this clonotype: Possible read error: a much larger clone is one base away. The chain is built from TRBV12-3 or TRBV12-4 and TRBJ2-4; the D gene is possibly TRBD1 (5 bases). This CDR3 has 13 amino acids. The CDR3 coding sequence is TGTACCAGCAGTTTGGGATACACTTCCGACAGGTACTTC. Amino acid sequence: CTSSLGYTSDRYF.

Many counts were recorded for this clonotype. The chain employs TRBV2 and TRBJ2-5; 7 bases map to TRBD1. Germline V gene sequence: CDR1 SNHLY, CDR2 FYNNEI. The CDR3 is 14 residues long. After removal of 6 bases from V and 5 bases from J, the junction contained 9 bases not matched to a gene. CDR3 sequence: CASSLFDRAETQYF. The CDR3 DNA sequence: TGTGCCAGCAGCCTCTTTGACAGGGCGGAGACCCAGTACTTC.

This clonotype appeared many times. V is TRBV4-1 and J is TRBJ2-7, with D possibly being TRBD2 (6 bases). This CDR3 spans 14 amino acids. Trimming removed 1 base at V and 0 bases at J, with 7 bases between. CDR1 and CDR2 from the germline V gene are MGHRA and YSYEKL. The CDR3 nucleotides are TGCGCCAGCAGCCAAGCGGGGGACTCCTACGAGCAGTACTTC. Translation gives CASSQAGDSYEQYF.